The 16 T cell receptor beta chains listed next were all sequenced from one sample in a study of T cell changes during pregnancy in multiple sclerosis. TCRdb's table, derived via immunoSEQ multiplex PCR, lists solely in-frame clones and lacks some. The sample consists of 26,000 or so clones, approximately 89% of them appearing once. The sequencing here drew on CD8+ T cells from peripheral blood mononuclear cells, taken in the second trimester of pregnancy. Receptor source: a female donor with multiple sclerosis, enrolled in a pregnancy study.

The chain links TRBV5-4 to TRBJ1-2; no definite D call. V lost 2 bases, J lost 1 base, and 12 bases lay in between. This CDR3 comprises 15 residues. In germline, CDR1 is SGHNT, CDR2 YYREEE (reference sequence). This CDR3 reads CASSFGDLVNYGYTF. As DNA, the CDR3 is TGTGCCAGCAGCTTCGGAGACCTTGTTAACTATGGCTACACCTTC. The full variable domain, with the rest looked up from reference TRBV5-4 and TRBJ1-2, is ETGVTQSPTHLIKTRGQQVTLRCSSQSGHNTVSWYQQALGQGPQFIFQYYREEENGRGNFPPRFSGLQFPNYSSELNVNALELDDSALYLCASSFGDLVNYGYTFGSGTRLTVV.

This clone was seen a single time. This sequence joins TRBV14 and TRBJ2-5; possible D gene TRBD1, 6 bases. V was cut by 8 bases and J by 5 bases, with 15 bases left in between. CDR3 size: 13 residues. Germline V gives CDR1 SGHDN, CDR2 FVKESK. CDR3 loop: CASPQQGWETQYF. Here the CDR3 DNA reads TGTGCCAGCCCCCAACAGGGCTGGGAGACCCAGTACTTC. Supplemented by reference TRBV14 and TRBJ2-5, the full variable domain reads EAGVTQFPSHSVIEKGQTVTLRCDPISGHDNLYWYRRVMGKEIKFLLHFVKESKQDESGMPNNRFLAERTGGTYSTLKVQPAELEDSGVYFCASPQQGWETQYFGPGTRLLVL.

This clone was observed a handful of times. The chain joins TRBV7-6 to TRBJ1-3; D remains unclear. The V end lost 0 bases, the J end lost 4 bases, and 13 bases lay between the germline ends. Germline V gene sequence: CDR1 SGHVS, CDR2 FNYEAQ. This CDR3 is built from 16 residues. CDR3 sequence: CASSLAEVVGGNTIYF. CDR3 DNA sequence: TGTGCCAGCAGCTTAGCGGAGGTCGTGGGAGGAAACACCATATATTTT.

V gene TRBV7-9 combines with J gene TRBJ2-2; the match to TRBD1 covers 8 bases. Looked up from germline, CDR1 is SEHNR and CDR2 is FQNEAQ (reference sequence). The CDR3 totals 16 residues. V shed 4 bases and J 1 base; nucleotides not matched to a gene: 5. This CDR3 reads CASSSGQGLNTGELFF. The CDR3 region has the DNA TGTGCCAGCAGCTCCGGACAGGGCCTGAACACCGGGGAGCTGTTTTTT.

The chain employs TRBV6-1 and TRBJ2-2, with D perhaps TRBD2 (5 bases). Trimming shortened V by 9 bases and J by 13 bases, and 21 bases separated the two germline ends. The CDR3 loop spans 13 amino acids. CDR1 MNHNS and CDR2 SASEGT come from the germline V gene. The DNA of the CDR3 is TGTGCCAGTACCCGGGGTGGATACCGTGGGCTGTTTTTT. It is translated as CASTRGGYRGLFF.

This clone has a handful of counts. The V and J genes are TRBV4-3 and TRBJ1-1; maybe TRBD1 (6 bases). The CDR3 totals 18 residues. Germline-derived CDR1 and CDR2 are LGHNA and YSLEER. Deletions cut 1 base from V and 4 bases from J, with 22 bases between. The CDR3 loop reads CASSQGHLTGPEGTEAFF. As DNA, the CDR3 is TGCGCCAGCAGCCAAGGTCACCTGACAGGCCCGGAAGGCACTGAAGCTTTCTTT.

The chain combines TRBV11-2 with TRBJ2-7; the D gene is possibly TRBD2 (5 bases). Trimming took off 1 base at V and 1 base at J, with 11 bases between the two ends. The CDR3 has 15 amino acids. Germline CDR1 reads SGHAT; CDR2 reads FQNNGV. Here the CDR3 reads CASSLAPDWSYEQYF. The CDR3 DNA follows: TGTGCCAGCAGCTTAGCACCGGACTGGTCCTACGAGCAGTACTTC.

The chain couples TRBV28 to TRBJ1-5; 7 nucleotides align to TRBD1. There are 18 residues in the CDR3. In germline, CDR1 is MDHEN, CDR2 SYDVKM. V trimming: 8 bases; J trimming: 1 base; junction bases outside the gene matches: 17. CDR3 nucleotides: TGTGCCAGCGGTTCCCTAATGACAGGGAAGAGGAGCAATCAGCCCCAGCATTTT. Translating gives CASGSLMTGKRSNQPQHF.

Comment on this clone: The sample contains more than one DNA sequence encoding this CDR3. The rearrangement links TRBV7-9 to TRBJ1-5; 8 bases fit TRBD1. V gave up 5 bases and J gave up 0 bases; unmatched junction bases: 3. This CDR3 has 15 residues. Per the germline V gene, CDR1 is SEHNR and CDR2 is FQNEAQ (reference sequence). CDR3 DNA sequence: TGTGCCAGCAGCCTCGGGACAGGTAGCAATCAGCCCCAGCATTTT. It yields the protein CASSLGTGSNQPQHF. Based on the CDR3 plus reference TRBV7-9 and TRBJ1-5, the full variable domain is DTGVSQNPRHKITKRGQNVTFRCDPISEHNRLYWYRQTLGQGPEFLTYFQNEAQLEKSRLLSDRFSAERPKGSFSTLEIQRTEQGDSAMYLCASSLGTGSNQPQHFGDGTRLSIL.

The J gene is TRBJ2-7, the V gene TRBV27, with D possibly TRBD1 on 6 matching bases. The CDR3 is made up of 12 amino acids. The germline CDR1 and CDR2 sequences are MNHEY and SMNVEV (reference sequence). V lost 5 bases, J lost 6 bases, and 11 bases lay in between. The CDR3: CASSRTGREQYF. DNA for the CDR3: TGTGCCAGCAGTCGAACAGGGCGCGAGCAGTACTTC.

CDR3 DNA sequence: TGCAGCGTTGTTTTAGGGCGGGGACAGGGCATCGATGGCTACACCTTC. Amino acid sequence: CSVVLGRGQGIDGYTF. The rearrangement links TRBV29-1 to TRBJ1-2; 9 positions agree with TRBD1. This CDR3 is built from 16 residues. V lost 4 bases and J lost 6; bases outside the gene matches: 15. Per germline, CDR1 SQVTM and CDR2 ANQGSEA.

The chain uses TRBV5-1 and TRBJ1-1, with D tentatively TRBD1 (6 bases). This CDR3 has 15 residues. The germline V gene encodes CDR1 SGHRS and CDR2 YFSETQ. V was pared by 0 bases and J by 2 bases, with 11 bases between. The chain's CDR3 is CASSLVQGRNTEAFF. The CDR3 DNA reads TGCGCCAGCAGCTTGGTTCAGGGGAGAAACACTGAAGCTTTCTTT.

This rearrangement joins TRBV4-3 to TRBJ2-1; D gene uncertain. Germline loops: CDR1 LGHNA, CDR2 YSLEER. V lost 0 bases and J lost 0, with 15 bases in between. The length of the CDR3 is 18 residues. The CDR3: CASSQDTTPVSSYNEQFF. CDR3 coding DNA: TGCGCCAGCAGCCAAGATACGACACCCGTGAGCTCCTACAATGAGCAGTTCTTC.

The chain is built from TRBV27 and TRBJ2-3; 12 positions match TRBD2. Germline CDR1 is MNHEY and CDR2 is SMNVEV (reference sequence). The CDR3 consists of 15 residues. Trimming took 3 bases from V and 8 from J; bases not matched to a gene: 6. CDR3 nucleotides: TGTGCCAGCAGTTTGGGGGAGACTAGCGGGAGTACGCAGTATTTT. It is translated as CASSLGETSGSTQYF.

The chain links TRBV9 to TRBJ1-2; 8 nucleotides match TRBD1. Germline V lookup: CDR1 SGDLS, CDR2 YYNGEE. The CDR3 runs 14 residues. Germline trimming cut 0 bases from V and 6 bases from J; bases unmatched to any gene: 4. The CDR3 spells CASSVAMTGDGYTF. CDR3 DNA sequence: TGTGCCAGCAGCGTAGCTATGACAGGGGATGGCTACACCTTC.

This clone was counted once. The chain links TRBV28 to TRBJ2-7, with 7 bases identical to TRBD1. The V gene's germline CDR1 is MDHEN and CDR2 SYDVKM. V shed 6 bases and J 2 bases; nucleotides not matched to a gene: 4. This CDR3 is built from 13 residues. The CDR3: CASSPQGPYEQYF. Written as DNA, the CDR3 is TGTGCCAGCAGCCCACAGGGGCCCTACGAGCAGTACTTC.